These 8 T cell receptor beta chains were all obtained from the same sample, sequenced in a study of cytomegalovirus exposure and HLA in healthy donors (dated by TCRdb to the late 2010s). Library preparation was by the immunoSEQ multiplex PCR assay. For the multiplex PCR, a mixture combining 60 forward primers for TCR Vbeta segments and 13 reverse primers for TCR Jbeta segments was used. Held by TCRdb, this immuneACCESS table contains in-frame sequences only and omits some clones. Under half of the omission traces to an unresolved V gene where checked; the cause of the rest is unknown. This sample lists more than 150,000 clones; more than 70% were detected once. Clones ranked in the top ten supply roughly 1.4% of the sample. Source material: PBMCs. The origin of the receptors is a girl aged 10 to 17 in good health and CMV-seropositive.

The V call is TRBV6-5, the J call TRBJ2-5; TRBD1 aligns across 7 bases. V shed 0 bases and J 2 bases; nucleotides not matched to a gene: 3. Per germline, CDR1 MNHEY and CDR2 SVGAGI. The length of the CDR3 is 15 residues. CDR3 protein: CASSYSNRGQETQYF. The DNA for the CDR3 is TGTGCCAGCAGTTACTCAAACAGGGGTCAAGAGACCCAGTACTTC.

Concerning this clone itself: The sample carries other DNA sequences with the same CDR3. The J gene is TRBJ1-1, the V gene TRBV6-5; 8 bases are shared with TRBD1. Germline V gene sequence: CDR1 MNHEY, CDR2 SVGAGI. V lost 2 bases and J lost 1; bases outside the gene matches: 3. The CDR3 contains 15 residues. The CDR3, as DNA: TGTGCCAGCAGTTACAGTGGACAGGGGAACACTGAAGCTTTCTTT. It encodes CASSYSGQGNTEAFF.

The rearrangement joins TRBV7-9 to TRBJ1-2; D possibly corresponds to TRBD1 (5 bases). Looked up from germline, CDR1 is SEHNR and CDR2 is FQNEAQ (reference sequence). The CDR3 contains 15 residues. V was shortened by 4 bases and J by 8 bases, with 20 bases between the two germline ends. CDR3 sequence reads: CASSYGGTVFSGYTF. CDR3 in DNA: TGTGCCAGCAGCTATGGAGGGACGGTCTTCAGCGGCTACACCTTC.

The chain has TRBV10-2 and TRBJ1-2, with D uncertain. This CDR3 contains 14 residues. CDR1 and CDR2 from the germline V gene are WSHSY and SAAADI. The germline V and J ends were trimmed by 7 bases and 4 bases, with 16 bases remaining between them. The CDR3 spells CASKVSRTAYGYTF. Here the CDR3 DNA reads TGCGCCAGCAAAGTTAGTAGAACAGCCTATGGCTACACCTTC.

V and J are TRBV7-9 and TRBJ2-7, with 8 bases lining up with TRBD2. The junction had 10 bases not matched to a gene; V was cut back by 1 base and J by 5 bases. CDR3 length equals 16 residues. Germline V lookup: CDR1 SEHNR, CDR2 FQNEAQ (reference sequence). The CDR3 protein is CASSLGAGTRVNEQYF. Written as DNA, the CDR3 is TGTGCCAGCAGCTTAGGGGCCGGGACTAGAGTTAACGAGCAGTACTTC.

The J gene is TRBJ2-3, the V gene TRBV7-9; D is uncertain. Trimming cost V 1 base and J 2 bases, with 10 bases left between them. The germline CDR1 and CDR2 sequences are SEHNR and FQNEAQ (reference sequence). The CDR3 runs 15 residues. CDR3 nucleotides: TGTGCCAGCAGCTTAGGGCCTCCCCCCACAGATACGCAGTATTTT. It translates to CASSLGPPPTDTQYF.

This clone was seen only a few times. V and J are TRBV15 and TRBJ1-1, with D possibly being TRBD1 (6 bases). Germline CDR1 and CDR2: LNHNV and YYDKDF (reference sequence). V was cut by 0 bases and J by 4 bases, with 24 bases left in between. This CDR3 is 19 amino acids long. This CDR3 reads CATSREKRDTLRGGTEAFF. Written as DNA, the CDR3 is TGTGCCACCAGCAGAGAGAAGCGGGACACTCTCCGGGGAGGCACTGAAGCTTTCTTT.

CDR3: CASSPPMGSSGNTIYF. The CDR3 DNA follows: TGTGCCAGCAGTCCCCCTATGGGGAGCTCTGGAAACACCATATATTTT. J is TRBJ1-3 and V is TRBV28; D not certain. Between the trimmed V and J ends, which lost 5 bases and 0 bases, there was a span of 14 bases. Per the germline V gene, CDR1 is MDHEN and CDR2 is SYDVKM. The CDR3 spans 16 residues. Full variable domain (remainder filled in from reference TRBV28 and TRBJ1-3): DVKVTQSSRYLVKRTGEKVFLECVQDMDHENMFWYRQDPGLGLRLIYFSYDVKMKEKGDIPEGYSVSREKKERFSLILESASTNQTSMYLCASSPPMGSSGNTIYFGEGSWLTVV.